A single sample is the source of the 5 T cell receptor beta chains below, sequenced in a study of shared clonotypes between healthy human individuals. Sequencing used immunoSEQ multiplex PCR; TCRdb keeps in-frame clones, though not all of them. Among about 2.4 million clones, approximately 93% were seen once, and the ten largest hold about 0.34%. Material for sequencing was naive CD4+ T cells from PBMCs. Indicated subset: CD45RA+ positively selected. These receptors came from a man between 18 and 29 years old in good health. Some clones in this sample may be carry-over from other donors' samples.

This chain links TRBV28 with TRBJ2-1, with no clear D. Trimming took off 8 bases at V and 0 bases at J, with 8 bases between the two ends. Germline V gives CDR1 MDHEN, CDR2 SYDVKM. The CDR3 extends over 13 amino acids. CDR3 sequence (DNA): TGTGCCAGCCTGGCCAGCTCCTACAATGAGCAGTTCTTC. This sequence encodes CASLASSYNEQFF. Full variable domain (remainder filled in from reference TRBV28 and TRBJ2-1): DVKVTQSSRYLVKRTGEKVFLECVQDMDHENMFWYRQDPGLGLRLIYFSYDVKMKEKGDIPEGYSVSREKKERFSLILESASTNQTSMYLCASLASSYNEQFFGPGTRLTVL.

The genes are TRBV6-5 and TRBJ2-5; TRBD2 matches 8 bases. CDR1 and CDR2 from the germline V gene are MNHEY and SVGAGI. CDR3 length: 15 amino acids. Trimming took 6 bases from V and 5 from J; bases not matched to a gene: 11. CDR3 nucleotides: TGTGCCAGCAGCCTAACAAGCGGGAGATGGGAGACCCAGTACTTC. Its protein product is CASSLTSGRWETQYF.

J is TRBJ2-1 and V is TRBV5-1; 14 bases align to TRBD2. The CDR3 is made up of 16 amino acids. After removal of 5 bases from V and 6 bases from J, the junction contained 7 bases not matched to a gene. Germline V gene data show CDR1 as SGHRS and CDR2 as YFSETQ. In DNA, the CDR3 is TGCGCCAGCAGTACCGCCGGGACTAGCGGGAGCAATGAGCAGTTCTTC. This codes for CASSTAGTSGSNEQFF.

This clone was seen a single time. The chain recombines TRBV5-1 with TRBJ2-2, with 7 nucleotides matching TRBD1. This CDR3 has 14 residues. Trimming at V came to 9 bases and at J to 6 bases, leaving 11 bases not matched to a gene. Germline V gene lookup returns CDR1 SGHRS and CDR2 YFSETQ. The DNA for the CDR3 is TGCGCCACCAAGACAGGGTGGGGTTCCGGGGAGCTGTTTTTT. Encoded protein: CATKTGWGSGELFF.

V usage is TRBV18 and J usage is TRBJ1-6, with D maybe TRBD1 (5 bases). CDR1 is KGHSH, CDR2 LQKENI, per germline. The length of the CDR3 is 15 residues. Deletions cut 3 bases from V and 9 bases from J, with 15 bases between. Here the CDR3 reads CASSPQVDGASPLHF. CDR3 nucleotides: TGTGCCAGCTCACCGCAGGTAGATGGGGCTTCACCCCTCCACTTT.